These 7 T cell receptor beta chains share one sample of origin, sequenced in a study of somatic mutations in cytotoxic T cells in rheumatoid arthritis. TCRdb's copy holds only in-frame clones and misses some; the assay was immunoSEQ multiplex PCR. The table includes 21,000 or so clones, 80% to 90% detected once. What was sequenced was CD8+ T cells sorted from blood. Receptors were obtained from an adult with rheumatoid arthritis.

The rearrangement uses TRBV7-9 and TRBJ2-7; D unresolved. This CDR3 has 11 amino acids. CDR1 is SEHNR, CDR2 FQNEAQ, per germline (reference sequence). Deletions cut 3 bases from V and 5 bases from J, with 5 bases between. The CDR3 nucleotides read TGTGCCAGCAGCTTCCCCGACGAGCAGTACTTC. Amino acid sequence: CASSFPDEQYF.

The rearrangement links TRBV5-6 to TRBJ1-5, with D unresolved. Trimming removed 4 bases at V and 0 bases at J, with 11 bases between. The germline V gene encodes CDR1 SGHDT and CDR2 YYEEEE. The CDR3 runs to 15 residues. Here the CDR3 reads CASSQSSLSNQPQHF. The CDR3 DNA reads TGTGCCAGCAGCCAAAGCTCACTTAGCAATCAGCCCCAGCATTTT.

The V call is TRBV7-6, the J call TRBJ1-1, with 9 bases matching TRBD1. The CDR3 totals 14 residues. Looked up from germline, CDR1 is SGHVS and CDR2 is FNYEAQ. After removal of 7 bases from V and 2 bases from J, the junction contained 5 bases not matched to a gene. CDR3 in DNA: TGTGCCAGCAACCCAACAGGGGGCAACACTGAAGCTTTCTTT. Translated, it gives CASNPTGGNTEAFF. Using reference TRBV7-6 and TRBJ1-1 for the parts outside the CDR3, the full variable domain is GAGVSQSPRYKVTKRGQDVALRCDPISGHVSLYWYRQALGQGPEFLTYFNYEAQQDKSGLPNDRFSAERPEGSISTLTIQRTEQRDSAMYRCASNPTGGNTEAFFGQGTRLTVV.

The CDR3 is CASSLAGSGNTIYF. The CDR3 bases are TGTGCCAGCAGCTTGGCGGGCTCTGGAAACACCATATATTTT. The genes are TRBV5-5 and TRBJ1-3; no definite D call. The CDR3 is 14 amino acids. From germline, CDR1 is SGHKS and CDR2 YYEKEE (reference sequence). The germline V and J ends were trimmed by 0 bases and 0 bases, with 4 bases remaining between them.

This chain links TRBV7-9 with TRBJ2-5; 7 bases are a match to TRBD1. The germline gives CDR1 SEHNR, CDR2 FQNEAQ (reference sequence). V shed 1 base and J 0 bases; nucleotides not matched to a gene: 2. The CDR3 has 15 residues. The CDR3 DNA reads TGTGCCAGCAGCTTAGTCACAGGGGACCAAGAGACCCAGTACTTC. Translated, it gives CASSLVTGDQETQYF.

This sequence joins TRBV1 and TRBJ1-2; the D call in the table, TRBD1, was not verified against the DNA. TRBV1 is assigned pseudogene status. This CDR3 contains 15 residues. Written as DNA, the CDR3 is TGCACCAGCAGCCCGTGGCAGGGCACCAACTATGGCTACACCTTC. Translation: CTSSPWQGTNYGYTF.

The chain couples TRBV21-1 to TRBJ2-1. TRBV21-1 represents a pseudogene. This CDR3 comprises 19 residues. In DNA form, the CDR3 reads TGTGCCAGCAGCAAAGATGACGGCTGCACCCTCCCCCCTTACAATGAGCAGTTCTTC. It translates to CASSKDDGCTLPPYNEQFF.